Presented here are 7 T cell receptor beta chains from one specimen sequenced in a study of cytomegalovirus exposure and HLA in healthy donors. Researchers ran the PCR with 60 Vbeta and 13 Jbeta primers. Assay used: immunoSEQ multiplex PCR; TCRdb lists only in-frame clones, some missing. Of about 200,000 clones detected, about 12% appear once; the ten largest clones hold approximately 8.3%. Specimen: PBMCs. The receptors were sampled from a middle-aged man in good health and CMV-seropositive.

The chain joins TRBV7-9 to TRBJ2-7; 12 bases align to TRBD2. The CDR3 consists of 14 residues. The germline V gene has CDR1 SEHNR and CDR2 FQNEAQ (reference sequence). With 5 bases clipped from V and 3 bases from J, the junction kept 2 bases outside the gene matches. CDR3 sequence: CASSRGLAGYEQYF. The CDR3 region has the DNA TGTGCCAGCAGCCGGGGACTAGCGGGCTACGAGCAGTACTTC.

As concerns this clone: Other DNA sequences in this sample translate to the same CDR3. CDR3 region: CATQGLRNTEAFF. In DNA, the CDR3 is TGTGCCACCCAGGGTCTTAGGAACACTGAAGCTTTCTTT. The chain links TRBV2 to TRBJ1-1; D might be TRBD1 (5 bases). Germline CDR1 reads SNHLY; CDR2 reads FYNNEI. This CDR3 contains 13 residues. Trimming left V 10 bases short and J 1 base short, with 13 bases between.

This clone was observed a few times. CDR3 protein: CASWRSRGAFF. The DNA for the CDR3 is TGTGCCAGCTGGAGATCCAGGGGAGCTTTCTTT. The V gene is TRBV2, the J gene TRBJ1-1; a possible D gene is TRBD1 (6 bases). The CDR3 extends over 11 amino acids. The V gene lost 8 bases and the J gene lost 10 bases, with 14 bases spanning the gap. Germline CDR1 reads SNHLY; CDR2 reads FYNNEI.

The chain links TRBV9 to TRBJ1-3; D is unresolved. The CDR3 runs 16 residues. V gave up 0 bases and J gave up 0 bases, with 10 bases separating them. Per germline, CDR1 SGDLS and CDR2 YYNGEE. The CDR3 protein is CASSVEWASSGNTIYF. In DNA, the CDR3 is TGTGCCAGCAGCGTAGAGTGGGCAAGCTCTGGAAACACCATATATTTT.

The chain couples TRBV19 to TRBJ1-2; 7 bases are a match to TRBD1. Germline V gives CDR1 LNHDA, CDR2 SQIVND (reference sequence). The V segment lost 10 bases and the J segment 1 base; nucleotides outside the gene matches: 12. CDR3 length: 15 amino acids. CDR3 DNA sequence: TGTGCCACCCGGGACAGCCGGGGGGGTAACTATGGCTACACCTTC. Amino acid sequence: CATRDSRGGNYGYTF.

This clone was counted only a few times. The chain uses TRBV9 and TRBJ2-2, with D possibly TRBD2 on 6 matching bases. Germline CDR1 is SGDLS and CDR2 is YYNGEE. V dropped 4 bases and J dropped 2 bases, with 12 bases sitting between them. The CDR3 is 15 amino acids. The CDR3 nucleotides are TGTGCCAGCAGCTACCGGGACTTAAACACCGGGGAGCTGTTTTTT. Its translation: CASSYRDLNTGELFF.

This chain links TRBV5-5 with TRBJ2-7, with 9 bases fitting TRBD1. The CDR3 is made up of 14 amino acids. Germline V gene data show CDR1 as SGHKS and CDR2 as YYEKEE (reference sequence). V gave up 7 bases and J gave up 7 bases; unmatched junction bases: 12. The CDR3 DNA sequence: TGTGCCAGCGGCGGGACAGGGTTTCTGGGGGAGCAGTACTTC. It is translated as CASGGTGFLGEQYF.